Listed here is a single T cell receptor (beta chain). Noted treatment: preoperative locoregional IRX-2 cytokine immunotherapy. This phase Ib study tested locoregional IRX-2 cytokine immunotherapy given before surgery. The CDR3 is made up of 14 amino acids. Germline values: CDR1 LNHNV, CDR2 YYDKDF (reference sequence). V gave up 5 bases and J gave up 6 bases; unmatched junction bases: 6. The data stem from a study of preoperative IRX-2 immunotherapy in early breast cancer. Here immunoSEQ multiplex PCR was the method, and the copy in TCRdb shows in-frame clones only, minus some. Found here are roughly 99,000 clones, roughly 89% of them singletons; the top ten hold about 2%.

The J gene is TRBJ2-7, the V gene TRBV15, with TRBD2 matching over 11 bases. The source material was tumor tissue, sampled after IRX-2 immunotherapy. The TCR comes from a human donor with breast cancer. The CDR3 DNA reads TGTGCCACCAGCCTCTCCGGGACTAGCGGCGAGCAGTACTTC. Amino acids: CATSLSGTSGEQYF.